This TCR beta chain was captured in a study of beta chain features in type 1 diabetes. Study conclusions and caveats: When Type 1 diabetes patients were examined, their TCRB CDR3s proved moderately but significantly shorter in all four CD4+ subsets. High TCR expression in some cells could lead to their over-representation in cDNA sequencing.

This clone has more than one count but fewer than ten. The target antigen is unknown. Expressed TCRB transcripts were sequenced after all isolated RNA was converted to cDNA. Assay: immunoSEQ multiplex PCR; the TCRdb copy retains only in-frame clones and omits some. This table has 250,000 to 300,000 clones, around 25% appearing once. The CDR3 totals 15 residues. The trim removed 4 bases at V and 3 bases at J, leaving 8 bases unmatched. Germline values: CDR1 SGHRS, CDR2 YFSETQ. The sequencing sample was made of naive CD4+ T cells from blood. This chain links TRBV5-1 with TRBJ2-3, with TRBD1 matching over 7 bases. The receptor was isolated from a woman in her thirties with type 1 diabetes. CDR3 coding DNA: TGCGCCAGCAGCCTACCCGGGACAGCTACAGATACGCAGTATTTT. Protein sequence: CASSLPGTATDTQYF.